The 18 T cell receptor beta chains below all came from one sample that was sequenced in a study of T cell responses to AZD1222 COVID-19 vaccine. Generated by immunoSEQ multiplex PCR, the TCRdb table keeps only in-frame clones and is missing some. Of fewer than 120,000 clones in the sample, 70% to 90% were seen once. Sequenced material: peripheral blood, taken 28 days after the second AZD1222 dose. These receptors originate from an adult who received the AZD1222 COVID-19 vaccine.

The genes are TRBV25-1 and TRBJ1-3; the D gene is possibly TRBD1 (5 bases). Trimming pared 1 base from V and 0 bases from J, leaving 16 bases between. This CDR3 comprises 18 residues. Looked up from germline, CDR1 is MGHDK and CDR2 is SYGVNS. The CDR3 reads CASSEWDGRGSSGNTIYF. Here the CDR3 DNA reads TGTGCCAGCAGTGAATGGGACGGGAGGGGCAGCTCTGGAAACACCATATATTTT.

The genes are TRBV21-1 and TRBJ1-4. TRBV21-1 is designated a pseudogene. This CDR3 comprises 11 residues. This chain's CDR3 is CASWGGRRLFF. The CDR3 DNA sequence: TGTGCCAGCTGGGGGGGCAGGAGGCTGTTTTTT.

The chain recombines TRBV28 with TRBJ2-6, with D perhaps TRBD2 (6 bases). V gave up 1 base and J gave up 0 bases, with 10 bases separating them. This CDR3 is built from 17 residues. Germline CDR1 reads MDHEN; CDR2 reads SYDVKM. This CDR3 is CASSLFYGSSGANVLTF. Written as DNA, the CDR3 is TGTGCCAGCAGTTTATTCTACGGGAGCTCTGGGGCCAACGTCCTGACTTTC.

The gene calls are TRBV7-2 and TRBJ2-1, with TRBD2 matching over 8 bases. This CDR3 has 15 amino acids. Germline V gene lookup returns CDR1 SGHTA and CDR2 FQGNSA. Trimming took 5 bases from V and 8 from J; bases not matched to a gene: 11. This chain's CDR3 is CASSTAPGTSYEQFF. The CDR3 DNA sequence: TGTGCCAGCAGCACCGCCCCAGGGACTAGTTATGAGCAGTTCTTC.

This clone was observed many times. This sequence joins TRBV29-1 and TRBJ1-3; maybe TRBD1 (5 bases). V was cut by 7 bases and J by 6 bases, with 13 bases left in between. CDR1 is SQVTM and CDR2 is ANQGSEA in the germline V gene. The CDR3 has 12 amino acids. The CDR3 DNA reads TGCAGCGGGATGAAGACAGAAAACACCATATATTTT. Encoded protein: CSGMKTENTIYF.

V is TRBV27 and J is TRBJ2-7, with TRBD1 as a possible D gene (5 bases). Germline V gene sequence: CDR1 MNHEY, CDR2 SMNVEV (reference sequence). This CDR3 comprises 15 residues. The V and J ends lost 2 bases and 2 bases respectively, with 13 bases between them. The CDR3 DNA reads as TGTGCCAGCAGTTTACTCGGACAAGGGACCTACGAGCAGTACTTC. Its protein product is CASSLLGQGTYEQYF.

The chain employs TRBV7-7 and TRBJ2-5, with 8 bases matching TRBD2. CDR1 SSHAT and CDR2 FNYEAQ come from the germline V gene (reference sequence). The CDR3 length is 14 residues. The J segment lost 5 bases and the V segment lost 5 bases, leaving 7 bases of the junction unmatched. CDR3 nucleotide sequence: TGTGCCAGCAGCCGAGGACTAGCAGGGGAGACCCAGTACTTC. This encodes CASSRGLAGETQYF.

J is TRBJ1-1 and V is TRBV2; D is uncertain. This CDR3 is 13 amino acids long. Germline CDR1 and CDR2: SNHLY and FYNNEI. The ends were cut back, 4 bases at V and 5 bases at J, with 11 bases in the middle. CDR3: CASSVLRETEAFF. As DNA, the CDR3 is TGTGCCAGCAGTGTCCTGAGGGAGACTGAAGCTTTCTTT.

V is TRBV4-2 and J is TRBJ2-7, with D uncertain. This CDR3 is 11 amino acids long. Germline values: CDR1 LGHNA, CDR2 YNFKEQ. With 5 bases removed from V and 4 bases from J, the gap between germline ends came to 6 bases. The CDR3 nucleotides read TGTGCCAGCAGCGATGATTACGAGCAGTACTTC. Protein sequence: CASSDDYEQYF.

The V and J genes are TRBV12-3 or TRBV12-4 and TRBJ2-5; D is unresolved. This CDR3 region has 13 residues. The germline V and J ends were trimmed by 3 bases and 4 bases, with 9 bases remaining between them. Here the CDR3 reads CASSLWLGETQYF. DNA for the CDR3: TGTGCCAGCAGTTTGTGGCTAGGAGAGACCCAGTACTTC.

The chain employs TRBV6-5 and TRBJ1-1; 7 nucleotides line up with TRBD1. This CDR3 has 16 amino acids. Germline assignment: CDR1 MNHEY and CDR2 SVGAGI. V lost 0 bases to trimming and J lost 4 bases; unmatched junction nucleotides: 8. The CDR3 DNA reads as TGTGCCAGCAGTTACTCGGTCGGAGGGGGCGGCACTGAAGCTTTCTTT. As protein: CASSYSVGGGGTEAFF.

This sequence joins TRBV5-5 and TRBJ1-1; D is unclear. The ends were cut back, 0 bases at V and 1 base at J, with 13 bases in the middle. Germline V gene sequence: CDR1 SGHKS, CDR2 YYEKEE (reference sequence). This CDR3 region has 16 residues. The CDR3 coding sequence is TGTGCCAGCAGCTTGGGGTATTGGACGGGGAACACTGAAGCTTTCTTT. This sequence encodes CASSLGYWTGNTEAFF.

The J gene is TRBJ2-2, the V gene TRBV6-4; 7 nucleotides match TRBD1. Trimming cost V 8 bases and J 2 bases; bases outside gene matches: 2. The CDR3 spans 13 residues. In germline, CDR1 is MRHNA, CDR2 SNTAGT. DNA for the CDR3: TGTGCCAGCCGGGACAGCAACACCGGGGAGCTGTTTTTT. This codes for CASRDSNTGELFF.

The chain has TRBV2 and TRBJ1-6, with 8 positions matching TRBD1. The CDR3 has 14 residues. Germline CDR1 SNHLY, CDR2 FYNNEI. Trimming removed 6 bases from V and 9 bases from J; junction bases left unmatched: 7. CDR3 loop: CASRGGTGGSPLHF. The CDR3 DNA is TGTGCCAGCAGGGGGGGGACAGGCGGTTCACCCCTCCACTTT.

The genes are TRBV9 and TRBJ2-1; 12 nucleotides line up with TRBD2. V lost 3 bases and J lost 7; bases outside the gene matches: 14. Looked up from germline, CDR1 is SGDLS and CDR2 is YYNGEE. This CDR3 has 18 amino acids. CDR3 coding DNA: TGTGCCAGCAGCGGACCTGGGACTAGCGGGCTCGAGGGGAATGAGCAGTTCTTC. Its protein product is CASSGPGTSGLEGNEQFF.

This chain connects TRBV9 to TRBJ2-2, with no clear D. Trimming removed 7 bases from V and 1 base from J, with 8 bases in between. Germline CDR1 and CDR2: SGDLS and YYNGEE. CDR3 size: 13 residues. The CDR3: CASSSRNTGELFF. CDR3 DNA sequence: TGTGCCAGCTCGTCGCGGAACACCGGGGAGCTGTTTTTT.

The chain uses TRBV28 and TRBJ2-1; a weak D match, TRBD2 (5 bases). The germline V gene encodes CDR1 MDHEN and CDR2 SYDVKM. The CDR3 contains 15 residues. The V end was cut by 4 bases, the J end by 6 bases, with 16 bases between. The CDR3 DNA follows: TGTGCCAGCAGTTCCCACCGGGGATGGCCCAATGAGCAGTTCTTC. Translated, it gives CASSSHRGWPNEQFF. Looking up the rest from reference TRBV28 and TRBJ2-1 gives the full variable domain: DVKVTQSSRYLVKRTGEKVFLECVQDMDHENMFWYRQDPGLGLRLIYFSYDVKMKEKGDIPEGYSVSREKKERFSLILESASTNQTSMYLCASSSHRGWPNEQFFGPGTRLTVL.

The rearrangement links TRBV28 to TRBJ2-3; 11 bases map to TRBD2. CDR1 MDHEN and CDR2 SYDVKM come from the germline V gene. This CDR3 is built from 16 residues. V lost 5 bases and J lost 0; bases outside the gene matches: 4. The CDR3 nucleotides read TGTGCCAGCAGTCCATGGACTAGCGGGAGCACAGATACGCAGTATTTT. Protein sequence: CASSPWTSGSTDTQYF. Full variable domain (outside the CDR3, taken from reference TRBV28 and TRBJ2-3): DVKVTQSSRYLVKRTGEKVFLECVQDMDHENMFWYRQDPGLGLRLIYFSYDVKMKEKGDIPEGYSVSREKKERFSLILESASTNQTSMYLCASSPWTSGSTDTQYFGPGTRLTVL.